This T cell receptor (beta chain) stems from a study of pediatric ulcerative colitis. Looking at the study overall: Most patients had pancolitis, and two had left-sided colitis.

Comment on this clone: As yet, its antigen is unknown.

The survey-level immunoSEQ assay was used. Each sample received Survey-level depth of up to 500,000 reads. Sequencing used immunoSEQ multiplex PCR; TCRdb keeps in-frame clones, though not all of them. The sample carries about 35,000 clones, roughly 77% recorded once. V lost 10 bases and J 2 bases, leaving 18 bases between the germline ends. Germline-derived CDR1 and CDR2 are SNHLY and FYNNEI. The CDR3 is 14 residues long. Study-wide points: Blood-rectal clonal overlap within each person was significantly higher in ulcerative colitis patients than controls.

One to two pinch biopsies were taken from the rectum during colonoscopy. The TCR was taken from a boy younger than 18 with mild ulcerative colitis. The chain couples TRBV2 to TRBJ2-7; TRBD1 might be the D (5 bases). Sequencing input: gut tissue. The DNA of the CDR3 is TGTGCCACCCGCAGTGGGGCTAACCCCTACGAGCAGTACTTC. As protein: CATRSGANPYEQYF.